This paragraph reports one T cell receptor beta chain. No antigen is known for it. Second-dose recipients at about 4 or about 12 weeks were treated as one pooled group. The data belong to a study of T cell responses to AZD1222 COVID-19 vaccine. Study-wide results and caveats: Baseline testing showed seropositivity in only five or six AZD1222 recipients. Without day 14 samples, only post-peak T cell repertoires were studied. Donors in the cohort were predominantly white British and more often female, and clonal diversity was possibly underestimated.

Sequenced by immunoSEQ multiplex PCR; TCRdb stores in-frame clones only, minus some. The profile shows around 99,000 clones, just over 90% of them singletons. This sequence originates from an adult who received the AZD1222 COVID-19 vaccine. Source: peripheral blood, taken 28 days after the second AZD1222 dose.

DNA of the CDR3: TGTGCCAGCACCTGGAGGGGGAACACTGAAGCTTTCTTT. Translated, it gives CASTWRGNTEAFF. The chain recombines TRBV6-5 with TRBJ1-1, with D perhaps matching TRBD1 (5 bases). Trimming removed 7 bases at V and 1 base at J, with 10 bases between. The CDR3 has 13 residues. CDR1 is MNHEY and CDR2 is SVGAGI in the germline V gene.